This TCR beta chain was identified during a study of blood T cell repertoires in COVID-19 (dated by TCRdb to 2019 to 2021). About the study as a whole: Samples from collaborators originated in the United States, Italy and Spain and spanned both the acute and convalescent phases of COVID-19. The material from the prospective study consisted of cDNA or gDNA derived from T cells, B-cell-depleted T cells, or PBMCs. Subjects who had been exposed to COVID-19, were actively infected with it, or had recovered from it provided the deeply sampled blood TCRbeta repertoires that made up the dataset. The repertoires were released in a freely available public database meant as a resource for research on the immune response to SARS-CoV-2. Samples were obtained from the ongoing ImmuneRACE study (first 160 participants) and from over 1,000 subjects provided by 6 global collaborators. The sample metadata nearly always contained a de-identified subject ID, COVID-19 status, age in years and sex. Where available, HLA class I and class II types were taken from metadata supplied by the sample provider and were not determined by assay-based typing.

A remark on this clone: Its antigen remains unidentified. No base-level quality is on record; no much larger clone is a single base apart.

The paper as a whole reports these results and caveats: Clinical and demographic metadata were provided uncurated, with the amount varying by source and participant.

Collaborating institutions collected whole blood in K2EDTA tubes following their own protocols. Collaborator samples were shipped for TCRbeta analysis as frozen whole blood, isolated PBMCs, or DNA extracted from either sample type. The CDR3, cysteine through phenylalanine, is 17 amino acids long. Kept here is only the CDR3 DNA, which spans 51 bases and is read in frame from base 1. Germline trimming amounts to 1 base on V and 5 bases on J, with 6 as the count of junction bases outside the gene matches. CDR1 and CDR2 were assigned from the germline V gene as SGHNT and YENEEA. TCRbeta CDR3 regions were amplified from genomic DNA using the immunoSEQ Assay, a bias-controlled multiplex PCR. In the original analysis: Nucleated cell counts per sample were estimated from amplification of reference gene primers within the assay. To quantify the absolute abundance of each unique TCRbeta CDR3 rearrangement, sequence reads were collapsed and filtered. Productive Simpson clonality was computed per sample as the square root of Simpson's diversity index over productive rearrangements. This is the immuneACCESS table as TCRdb keeps it, with only in-frame sequences that have V and J called. A part of the clones is gone; compared with another copy, unresolved V genes explain less than half, and the rest is unexplained. V and J calls and clone size are copied from that table; D and trimming were computed from the DNA. For this sample there are some 120,000 clones; around 87% appear just once. The top ten clonotypes cover approximately 3.6% of the sample.

Material: peripheral blood. The receptor was isolated from a woman in her fifties or sixties with acute or convalescent COVID-19. In this chain, TRBV11-3 is recombined with TRBJ2-5; 14 bases in the middle match TRBD2. The CDR3 here reads CASSLGAGTSGSETQYF. At the DNA level, the sequence is TGTGCCAGCAGCTTAGGTGCCGGGACTAGCGGGAGCGAGACCCAGTACTTC. The full variable domain, completed from the reference TRBV11-3 and TRBJ2-5 proteins outside the CDR3, reads EAGVVQSPRYKIIEKKQPVAFWCNPISGHNTLYWYLQNLGQGPELLIRYENEEAVDDSQLPKDRFSAERLKGVDSTLKIQPAELGDSAVYLCASSLGAGTSGSETQYFGPGTRLLVL.